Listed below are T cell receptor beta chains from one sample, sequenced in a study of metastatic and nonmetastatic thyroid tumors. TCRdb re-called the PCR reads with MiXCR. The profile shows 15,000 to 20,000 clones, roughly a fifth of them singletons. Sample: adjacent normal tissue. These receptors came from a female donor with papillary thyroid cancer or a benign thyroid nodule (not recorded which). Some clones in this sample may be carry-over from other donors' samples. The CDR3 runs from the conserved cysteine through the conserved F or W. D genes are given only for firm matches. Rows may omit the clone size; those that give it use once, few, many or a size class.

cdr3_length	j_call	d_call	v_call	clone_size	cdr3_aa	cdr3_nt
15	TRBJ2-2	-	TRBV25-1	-	CASSELQGNTGELFF	TGTGCCAGCAGTGAGCTACAGGGGAACACCGGGGAGCTGTTTTTT
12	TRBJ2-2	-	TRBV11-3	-	CASSSNTGELFF	TGTGCCAGCAGCTCTAACACCGGGGAGCTGTTTTTT
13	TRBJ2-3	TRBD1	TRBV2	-	CASSADRGDTQYF	TGTGCCAGCAGTGCCGACAGGGGAGATACGCAGTATTTT
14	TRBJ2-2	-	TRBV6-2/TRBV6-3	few	CASRPGQNTGELFF	TGTGCCAGCAGGCCGGGACAGAACACCGGGGAGCTGTTTTTT
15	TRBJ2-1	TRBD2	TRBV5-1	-	CASSFAGTSGSKQFF	TGCGCCAGCAGCTTTGCCGGGACTAGCGGGAGTAAGCAGTTCTTC
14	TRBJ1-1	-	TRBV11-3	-	CASSLDLLNTEAFF	TGTGCCAGCAGCTTAGATCTTTTGAACACTGAAGCTTTCTTT
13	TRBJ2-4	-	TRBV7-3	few	CASSAEAKNIQYF	TGTGCCAGCAGCGCCGAGGCCAAAAACATTCAGTACTTC
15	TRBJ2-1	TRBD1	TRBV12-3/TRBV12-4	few	CASKDRGRQYNEQFF	TGTGCCAGCAAAGACAGGGGGCGCCAGTACAATGAGCAGTTCTTC
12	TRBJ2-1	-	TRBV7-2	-	CASSLDYNEQFF	TGTGCCAGCAGCTTAGACTACAATGAGCAGTTCTTC
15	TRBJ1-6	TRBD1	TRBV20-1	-	CSALIQGARASPLHF	TGCAGTGCTTTAATACAGGGGGCGCGGGCTTCACCCCTCCACTTT
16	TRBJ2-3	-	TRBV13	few	CASSHGLKPSTDTQYF	TGTGCCAGCAGCCACGGACTCAAACCTAGCACAGATACGCAGTATTTT
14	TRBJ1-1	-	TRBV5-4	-	CASSKGHSNTEAFF	TGTGCCAGCAGCAAGGGACACTCGAACACTGAAGCTTTCTTT
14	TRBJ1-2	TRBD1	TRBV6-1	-	CASRLQQGGYGYTF	TGTGCCAGCAGGCTACAACAGGGGGGCTATGGCTACACCTTC
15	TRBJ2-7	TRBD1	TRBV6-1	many	CASSRTGTGNYEQYF	TGTGCCAGCAGTCGCACCGGGACAGGGAACTACGAGCAGTACTTC
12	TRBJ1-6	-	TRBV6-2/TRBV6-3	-	CASSYMHSPLHF	TGTGCCAGCAGTTACATGCATTCACCCCTCCACTTT
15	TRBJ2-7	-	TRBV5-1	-	CASSLGVQSSYEQYF	TGCGCCAGCAGCCTGGGAGTTCAGAGCTCCTACGAGCAGTACTTC
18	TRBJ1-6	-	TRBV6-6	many	CASSYSSPRSSYNSPLHF	TGTGCCAGCAGTTACTCGAGTCCCAGGAGCTCCTATAATTCACCCCTCCACTTT
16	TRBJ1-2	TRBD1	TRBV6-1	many	CASSMTGISAKDGYTF	TGTGCCAGCAGCATGACAGGGATTAGTGCGAAGGATGGCTACACCTTC
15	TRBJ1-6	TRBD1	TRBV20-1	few	CSASTGTGMNSPLHF	TGCAGTGCTTCCACCGGGACAGGGATGAATTCACCCCTCCACTTT
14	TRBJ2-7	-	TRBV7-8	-	CASSDLTGNYEQYF	TGTGCCAGCAGCGATCTGACGGGGAACTACGAGCAGTACTTC
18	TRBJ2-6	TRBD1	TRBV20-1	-	CSARGAGGHLAGANVLTF	TGCAGTGCTAGAGGGGCAGGGGGCCACTTGGCTGGGGCCAACGTCCTGACTTTC
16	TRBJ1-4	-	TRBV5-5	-	CASSDRLTSTNEKLFF	TGTGCCAGCAGCGACAGGCTAACCTCAACTAATGAAAAACTGTTTTTT
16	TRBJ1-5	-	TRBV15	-	CATSRSNRASNQPQHF	TGTGCCACCAGCAGATCCAACAGGGCTAGCAATCAGCCCCAGCATTTT
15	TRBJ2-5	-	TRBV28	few	CASSLLTGVRETQYF	TGTGCCAGCAGTTTATTAACGGGAGTGAGGGAGACCCAGTACTTC
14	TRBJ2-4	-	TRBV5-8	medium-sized	CASSGLHQGNIQYF	TGTGCCAGCAGCGGACTCCACCAAGGGAACATTCAGTACTTC
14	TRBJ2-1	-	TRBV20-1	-	CSAGNMVGYNEQFF	TGCAGTGCCGGAAACATGGTTGGTTACAATGAGCAGTTCTTC
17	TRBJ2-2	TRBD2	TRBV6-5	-	CASSYSGTSGRTGELFF	TGTGCCAGCAGTTACTCTGGGACTAGCGGGAGAACCGGGGAGCTATTTTTT
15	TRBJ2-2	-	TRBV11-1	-	CASSLGGAGTGELFF	TGTGCCAGCAGCTTAGGGGGGGCCGGTACCGGGGAGCTGTTTTTT
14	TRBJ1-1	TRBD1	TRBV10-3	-	CAITRGGRNTEAFF	TGTGCCATCACCAGGGGGGGACGGAACACTGAAGCTTTCTTT
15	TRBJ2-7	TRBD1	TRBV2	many	CASRVDRENPYEQYF	TGTGCCAGCAGGGTGGACAGGGAAAACCCCTACGAGCAGTACTTC
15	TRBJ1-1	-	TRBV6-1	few	CASSLRTVGHTEAFF	TGTGCCAGCAGTCTTCGGACAGTTGGGCACACTGAAGCTTTCTTT
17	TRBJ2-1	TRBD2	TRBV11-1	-	CASSPRRLAGGRNEQFF	TGTGCCAGCAGCCCTCGGAGGCTAGCGGGGGGGAGGAATGAGCAGTTCTTC
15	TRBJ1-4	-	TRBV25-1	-	CASSESTSGNEKLFF	TGTGCCAGCAGTGAATCAACGTCCGGGAACGAAAAACTGTTTTTT
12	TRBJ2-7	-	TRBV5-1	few	CASSLEQHEQYF	TGCGCCAGCAGCTTGGAACAACACGAGCAGTACTTC
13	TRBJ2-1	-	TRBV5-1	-	CASSLSGKWEQFF	TGCGCCAGCAGCTTGTCGGGGAAATGGGAGCAGTTCTTC
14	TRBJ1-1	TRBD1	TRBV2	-	CASKLDYTGAESFF	TGTGCCAGCAAACTCGATTACACAGGGGCGGAATCTTTCTTT
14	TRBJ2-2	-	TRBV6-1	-	CASSAQPNTGELFF	TGTGCCAGCAGTGCCCAGCCTAACACCGGGGAGCTGTTTTTT
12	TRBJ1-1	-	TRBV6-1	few	CASSVTGVFAFF	TGTGCCAGCAGTGTGACAGGTGTGTTCGCTTTCTTT
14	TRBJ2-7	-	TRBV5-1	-	CASNRGLADYEQYF	TGCGCCAGCAACCGTGGGCTAGCAGACTACGAGCAGTACTTC
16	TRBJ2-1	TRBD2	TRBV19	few	CASSRLGTSGYNEQFF	TGTGCCAGTAGTCGACTTGGGACTAGCGGCTACAATGAGCAGTTCTTC
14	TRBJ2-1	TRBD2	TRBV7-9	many	CASSLGLAGYEQFF	TGTGCCAGCAGCTTAGGACTAGCGGGATATGAGCAGTTCTTC
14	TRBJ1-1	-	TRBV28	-	CASTPTANSAEAFF	TGTGCCAGCACCCCGACAGCGAATTCCGCTGAAGCTTTCTTT
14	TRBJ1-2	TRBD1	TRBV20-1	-	CSAPRQGMNYGYTF	TGCAGTGCCCCGAGACAGGGGATGAACTATGGCTACACCTTC
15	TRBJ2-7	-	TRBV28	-	CASSPRQGIPHEQYF	TGTGCCAGCAGTCCAAGGCAGGGTATTCCCCACGAGCAGTACTTC
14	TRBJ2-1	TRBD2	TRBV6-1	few	CASNDLAGNNEQFF	TGTGCCAGCAATGATCTAGCGGGGAACAATGAGCAGTTCTTC
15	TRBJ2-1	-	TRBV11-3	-	CASSRLGGGHNEQFF	TGTGCCAGCAGCCGGTTGGGGGGCGGCCACAATGAGCAGTTCTTC
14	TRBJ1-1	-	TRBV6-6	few	CASSYARRETEAFF	TGTGCCAGCAGTTACGCGCGCCGGGAAACTGAAGCTTTCTTT